This T cell receptor (beta chain) was sequenced in a study of early T cells in non-severe SARS-CoV-2 infection. Study context: Sequenced bulk RNA came from whole blood that was unsorted, and chains were unpaired.

Individual cDNA molecules were tagged with unique molecular identifiers, the study reported. TCRdb reprocessed the 5' RACE reads with MiXCR, giving one entry per CDR3 protein. The sample shows about 60,000 distinct CDR3 sequences, approximately 12% of them seen only once. The CDR3 length is 13 residues. Trimming pared 0 bases from V and 5 bases from J, leaving 7 bases between. Germline loops: CDR1 SGHNT, CDR2 YYREEE (reference sequence). This TCR came from an adult who was a healthcare worker with PCR-confirmed SARS-CoV-2 infection or an uninfected control (not recorded which). The chain joins TRBV5-4 to TRBJ2-3; D call uncertain. Sequenced: whole blood. The CDR3 is CASSLGPGDTQYF. CDR3 nucleotides: TGTGCCAGCAGCTTGGGGCCTGGAGATACGCAGTATTTT.